This T cell receptor (beta chain) was recorded in a study of blood T cells in healthy people across ages. Findings of the study overall: It was held that diversity estimates obtained from one million T cells represented underestimates. Fewer expanded clones and more diversity marked long-lived versus aged donors.

This clonotype has only a few counts. Its target is not known. The V end lost 3 bases, the J end lost 7 bases, and 16 bases lay between the germline ends. Germline V CDR1 and CDR2: LGHNA, YNFKEQ. The CDR3 loop spans 15 amino acids. Those donating, healthy Caucasian individuals from Russia, were aged roughly 6 to 95. The authors ran a second PCR of 7 to 11 cycles using a sample-barcoded 5' primer and a J-beta primer mix. Tags on each cDNA molecule came from a template-switch adaptor with 12 random nucleotides. TCRdb independently ran MiXCR on the 5' RACE reads; one entry per CDR3 protein. The sample carries around 780,000 distinct CDR3 sequences, roughly 56% recorded once.

The sample consisted of blood. The clonotype originates from a man in his forties or fifties in good health. J is TRBJ2-1 and V is TRBV4-2; a weak D match, TRBD2 (5 bases). DNA of the CDR3: TGTGCCAGCAGCCAGGGAGACCAATTCACAAATGAGCAGTTCTTC. Protein: CASSQGDQFTNEQFF.